The 30 T cell receptor beta chains below all came from one sample that was sequenced in a study of T-cell memory formation after mild COVID-19. TCRdb independently ran MiXCR on the 5' RACE reads; one entry per CDR3 protein. The repertoire holds a few hundred thousand distinct CDR3 sequences, with roughly 10% as singletons. Sequenced sample: PBMCs or a T cell subset sorted from them (not recorded which). These receptors came from a man aged 18 to 29 who had mild COVID-19 (a few samples of this study predate the infection). Cell type and time point are not known.

The CDR3 DNA follows: TGTGCCAGCAGCCAGAGTGCCGCAGCTTTCTTT. Residues: CASSQSAAAFF. The chain combines TRBV7-9 with TRBJ1-1; D unresolved. The CDR3 sequence is 11 residues long. Germline V gene lookup returns CDR1 SEHNR and CDR2 FQNEAQ (reference sequence). V lost 5 bases to trimming and J lost 10 bases, with 11 bases between them.

This clonotype was seen many times. The chain has TRBV4-3 and TRBJ1-1; possibly TRBD1 for D (6 bases). Per the germline V gene, CDR1 is LGHNA and CDR2 is YSLEER. The CDR3 consists of 15 residues. The ends were cut back, 3 bases at V and 3 bases at J, with 14 bases in the middle. The DNA for the CDR3 is TGCGCCAGCAGCCACCCCGACAGGCGAGACACTGAAGCTTTCTTT. It translates to CASSHPDRRDTEAFF.

The chain is built from TRBV9 and TRBJ1-3; D may be TRBD1 (5 bases). The germline CDR1 and CDR2 sequences are SGDLS and YYNGEE. Trimming took 4 bases from V and 7 from J, leaving 15 bases between them. The CDR3 extends over 14 amino acids. The CDR3 region is CASSFTGGENTIYF. CDR3 sequence (DNA): TGTGCCAGCAGCTTCACGGGGGGGGAGAACACCATATATTTT.

This clonotype was counted at least ten times. The J gene is TRBJ2-7, the V gene TRBV2; 8 bases map to TRBD1. V was pared by 3 bases and J by 6 bases, with 4 bases of the junction left unmatched. The CDR3 spans 13 residues. The germline V gene encodes CDR1 SNHLY and CDR2 FYNNEI. CDR3 nucleotide sequence: TGTGCCAGCAGTGAGGTAACAGGGGGCGAGCAGTACGTC. Amino acid sequence: CASSEVTGGEQYV.

This clonotype was counted ten times or more. The genes are TRBV5-1 and TRBJ2-2, with TRBD2 as a possible D gene (6 bases). Trimming left V 5 bases short and J 2 bases short, with 13 bases between. CDR1 and CDR2 from the germline V gene are SGHRS and YFSETQ. The CDR3 has 15 amino acids. CDR3 protein: CASRLRRDNTGELFF. DNA for the CDR3: TGCGCCAGCAGACTGCGGCGGGACAACACCGGGGAGCTGTTTTTT. Looking up the rest from reference TRBV5-1 and TRBJ2-2 gives the full variable domain: KAGVTQTPRYLIKTRGQQVTLSCSPISGHRSVSWYQQTPGQGLQFLFEYFSETQRNKGNFPGRFSGRQFSNSRSEMNVSTLELGDSALYLCASRLRRDNTGELFFGEGSRLTVL.

This clonotype showed up just a few times. The chain carries TRBV30 and TRBJ1-2; the D gene is possibly TRBD1 (6 bases). Germline CDR1 and CDR2: GTSNPN and SVGIG (reference sequence). Deletions cut 7 bases from V and 8 bases from J, with 17 bases between. The CDR3 runs to 12 residues. CDR3 DNA sequence: TGTGCCTCCACAAGGACAGTCCAGGGCTACACCTTC. The encoded protein is CASTRTVQGYTF.

The CDR3 loop reads CASSYSNLDTRRSSVEKLFF. Here the CDR3 DNA reads TGTGCCAGCAGTTACTCCAACCTCGATACCCGGAGATCCTCCGTTGAAAAACTGTTTTTT. The rearrangement links TRBV6-2 or TRBV6-3 to TRBJ1-4; D unresolved. This CDR3 contains 20 residues. V was trimmed by 0 bases and J by 7 bases, leaving 27 bases between them. From germline, CDR1 is MNHEY and CDR2 SVGEGT.

The chain couples TRBV20-1 to TRBJ1-4, with D uncertain. Trimming cost V 0 bases and J 10 bases, with 12 bases left between them. CDR1 is DFQATT, CDR2 SNEGSKA, per germline (reference sequence). The CDR3 is 13 residues long. CDR3 amino acids: CSARDARVGKLFF. CDR3 DNA sequence: TGCAGTGCTAGAGATGCGAGGGTTGGAAAACTGTTTTTT.

This clonotype turned up a few times. The chain joins TRBV6-2 or TRBV6-3 to TRBJ2-7; D perhaps matches TRBD2 (5 bases). Germline assignment: CDR1 MNHEY and CDR2 SVGEGT. The CDR3 is 14 amino acids. With 1 base removed from V and 6 bases from J, the gap between germline ends came to 13 bases. The CDR3 DNA sequence: TGTGCCAGCAGTTACTGGCTAGCCGATGGCGAGCAGTACTTC. Its protein product is CASSYWLADGEQYF.

In this sample, this clonotype turned up many times. The chain combines TRBV18 with TRBJ2-7, with unresolved D. The V gene's germline CDR1 is KGHSH and CDR2 LQKENI. CDR3 length equals 13 residues. V lost 6 bases, J lost 3 bases, and 12 bases lay in between. In DNA, the CDR3 is TGTGCCAGCTCCATCTCGGACCGCTACGAGCAGTACTTC. It specifies CASSISDRYEQYF.

The chain carries TRBV4-2 and TRBJ2-5, with D possibly being TRBD2 (5 bases). Germline loops: CDR1 LGHNA, CDR2 YNFKEQ. Trimming shortened V by 0 bases and J by 2 bases, and 10 bases separated the two germline ends. The CDR3 runs to 15 residues. The DNA of the CDR3 is TGTGCCAGCAGCCAAGATGGAGGCACGCAAGAGACCCAGTACTTC. Its translation is CASSQDGGTQETQYF.

This clonotype was seen a few times. The chain joins TRBV6-2 or TRBV6-3 to TRBJ2-7, with D perhaps given as TRBD1 or TRBD2 (5 bases each). Between the trimmed V and J ends, which lost 7 bases and 1 base, there was a span of 17 bases. The CDR3 loop spans 15 amino acids. The germline gives CDR1 MNHEY, CDR2 SVGEGT. Here the CDR3 reads CASNRGPDLSYEQYV. CDR3 nucleotides: TGTGCCAGCAATAGGGGACCCGACCTATCCTACGAGCAGTACGTC.

The chain employs TRBV9 and TRBJ2-5, with a tentative D call TRBD2 (6 bases). The CDR3 length is 14 residues. Per germline, CDR1 SGDLS and CDR2 YYNGEE. Trimming shortened V by 7 bases and J by 1 base, and 14 bases separated the two germline ends. The CDR3 sequence is CASARESGQETQYF. In DNA, the CDR3 is TGTGCCAGCGCCCGGGAGTCGGGCCAAGAGACCCAGTACTTC.

This clonotype occurred a few times. The rearrangement uses TRBV6-2 or TRBV6-3 and TRBJ1-5; possibly TRBD1 for D (6 bases). Trimming shortened V by 7 bases and J by 7 bases, and 20 bases separated the two germline ends. Germline-derived CDR1 and CDR2 are MNHEY and SVGEGT. The CDR3 extends over 15 amino acids. CDR3 nucleotide sequence: TGTGCCAGCACCAAGGGGGGGTCCCTGCGGCAGCCCCAGCATTTT. Translated, it gives CASTKGGSLRQPQHF.

This clonotype has a handful of counts. As DNA, the CDR3 is TGTGCCAGCACTCTGACCCTCCGGGACAGGTGTTACGAGCAGTACGTC. As protein: CASTLTLRDRCYEQYV. The genes are TRBV27 and TRBJ2-7; TRBD1 matches 8 bases. Unmatched junction bases numbered 15, after V lost 7 bases and J lost 4 bases. This CDR3 is built from 16 residues. CDR1 is MNHEY, CDR2 SMNVEV, per germline (reference sequence).

The chain links TRBV27 to TRBJ1-4, with 8 bases matching TRBD1. The germline V gene has CDR1 MNHEY and CDR2 SMNVEV (reference sequence). This CDR3 region has 14 residues. With V trimmed by 10 bases and J by 8 bases, 12 bases remained unmatched. The CDR3 region is CATMRGTGGEKLFF. The CDR3 DNA sequence: TGTGCCACTATGAGGGGAACAGGGGGAGAAAAACTGTTTTTT.

There are many counts of this clonotype. The chain uses TRBV4-1 and TRBJ2-7; D remains unclear. The CDR3 contains 15 residues. Per germline, CDR1 MGHRA and CDR2 YSYEKL. Trimming pared 5 bases from V and 5 bases from J, leaving 19 bases between. The CDR3: CASSFGVGPFDEQYF. The CDR3 DNA is TGCGCCAGCAGCTTTGGTGTAGGACCATTTGACGAGCAGTACTTC.

V is TRBV7-9 and J is TRBJ1-4; weak D call: TRBD1 (5 bases). Germline V gene lookup returns CDR1 SEHNR and CDR2 FQNEAQ (reference sequence). Trimming took off 5 bases at V and 7 bases at J, with 23 bases between the two ends. The CDR3 totals 17 residues. The CDR3 sequence: CASSPIPDRPGGEKLFF. CDR3 bases: TGTGCCAGCAGCCCCATCCCGGACCGTCCGGGGGGTGAAAAACTGTTTTTT.

This chain uses TRBV6-5 with TRBJ2-2; D may be TRBD2 (7 bases). Germline V gives CDR1 MNHEY, CDR2 SVGAGI. CDR3 length: 16 amino acids. V gave up 2 bases and J gave up 3 bases, with 13 bases separating them. In DNA, the CDR3 is TGTGCCAGCAGTTACGAGGGGGGGGCCGACACCGGGGAGCTGTTTTTT. Protein product: CASSYEGGADTGELFF.

The gene calls are TRBV12-3 or TRBV12-4 and TRBJ2-7, with D possibly matching TRBD1 (6 bases). V was trimmed by 7 bases and J by 3 bases, leaving 16 bases between them. There are 14 residues in the CDR3. The CDR3 region is CASTRWGPGYEQYF. In nucleotides, the CDR3 is TGTGCCAGCACCCGATGGGGGCCGGGCTACGAGCAGTACTTC.

There are a few counts of this clonotype. The chain combines TRBV5-6 with TRBJ1-2; D gene ambiguous. The germline V and J ends were trimmed by 0 bases and 2 bases, with 14 bases remaining between them. CDR1 is SGHDT, CDR2 YYEEEE, per germline. This CDR3 region has 16 residues. CDR3 sequence reads: CASSLALGRTNYGYTF. CDR3 nucleotides: TGTGCCAGCAGCTTGGCTCTAGGACGGACGAACTATGGCTACACCTTC.

This rearrangement joins TRBV4-2 to TRBJ1-5, with D possibly matching TRBD1 (5 bases). The CDR3 is made up of 15 amino acids. Deletions cut 1 base from V and 2 bases from J, with 9 bases between. Per the germline V gene, CDR1 is LGHNA and CDR2 is YNFKEQ. CDR3: CASSQGGRGNQPQHF. The CDR3 DNA follows: TGTGCCAGCAGCCAAGGGGGACGAGGCAATCAGCCCCAGCATTTT.

A few counts support this clonotype. The rearrangement uses TRBV7-2 and TRBJ2-5; no firm D call. Per germline, CDR1 SGHTA and CDR2 FQGNSA. The length of the CDR3 is 13 residues. Trimming shortened V by 3 bases and J by 4 bases, and 9 bases separated the two germline ends. The DNA of the CDR3 is TGTGCCAGCAGCTTTAACAGAGGAGAGACCCAGTACTTC. Translated, it gives CASSFNRGETQYF. Together with reference TRBV7-2 and TRBJ2-5, the CDR3 gives the full variable domain: GAGVSQSPSNKVTEKGKDVELRCDPISGHTALYWYRQSLGQGLEFLIYFQGNSAPDKSGLPSDRFSAERTGGSVSTLTIQRTQQEDSAVYLCASSFNRGETQYFGPGTRLLVL.

This clonotype was detected only a few times. The chain recombines TRBV27 with TRBJ1-6; TRBD1 matches 7 bases. Germline CDR1 and CDR2: MNHEY and SMNVEV (reference sequence). V trimming: 6 bases; J trimming: 10 bases; junction bases outside the gene matches: 9. This CDR3 comprises 14 residues. CDR3 nucleotides: TGTGCCAGCAGCCTCAGGGGGAGTGGGTCACCCCTCCACTTT. Translated: CASSLRGSGSPLHF.

This chain uses TRBV7-2 with TRBJ1-1; no definite D call. Trimming pared 3 bases from V and 11 bases from J, leaving 16 bases between. CDR3 length equals 13 residues. From germline, CDR1 is SGHTA and CDR2 FQGNSA. The CDR3 nucleotides read TGTGCCAGCAGCTTTGGGGAACAAGGCCGTGCTTTCTTT. Translation gives CASSFGEQGRAFF.

This clonotype was observed a handful of times. The chain employs TRBV9 and TRBJ2-1; TRBD1 aligns across 9 bases. V gave up 2 bases and J gave up 7 bases; unmatched junction bases: 7. The CDR3 has 15 amino acids. Germline lookup yields CDR1 SGDLS and CDR2 YYNGEE. In DNA form, the CDR3 reads TGTGCCAGCAGCGTTGGGGACAGGGCGTTGAATGAGCAGTTCTTC. Encoded protein: CASSVGDRALNEQFF.

The sample holds a few counts of this clonotype. The chain recombines TRBV7-2 with TRBJ2-1; the D call may be TRBD1 or TRBD2 (6 bases each). The CDR3 loop spans 16 amino acids. Looked up from germline, CDR1 is SGHTA and CDR2 is FQGNSA. V shed 5 bases and J shed 1 base, with 15 bases lying between them. The CDR3 DNA is TGTGCCAGCAGCCCCCGGGGGCTGCTATCCTACAATGAGCAGTTCTTC. Translated, it gives CASSPRGLLSYNEQFF.

V gene TRBV7-9 combines with J gene TRBJ1-1, with a weak D call TRBD1 (6 bases). Trimming stripped 5 bases from V and 2 bases from J, with 15 bases between. The length of the CDR3 is 15 residues. Germline CDR1 SEHNR, CDR2 FQNEAQ (reference sequence). Here the CDR3 DNA reads TGTGCCAGCAGCCCCCCCGGAGGGGGTAACACTGAAGCTTTCTTT. Translated: CASSPPGGGNTEAFF.

The genes are TRBV5-4 and TRBJ2-5, with D perhaps TRBD2 (7 bases). Germline CDR1 SGHNT, CDR2 YYREEE (reference sequence). V was cut by 6 bases and J by 1 base, with 22 bases left in between. CDR3 length equals 17 residues. CDR3 amino acids: CASTQVRGGESQETQYF. The CDR3 DNA follows: TGTGCCAGCACCCAAGTGAGGGGGGGCGAGTCCCAAGAGACCCAGTACTTC.

This rearrangement joins TRBV5-1 to TRBJ1-6; tentative D call: TRBD1 (5 bases). Germline lookup yields CDR1 SGHRS and CDR2 YFSETQ. V lost 0 bases to trimming and J lost 8 bases, with 12 bases between them. This CDR3 region has 15 residues. The CDR3 region has the DNA TGCGCCAGCAGCTTGGTCTGGGGGACGGATTCACCCCTCCACTTT. Encoded protein: CASSLVWGTDSPLHF. The full variable domain, completed using reference TRBV5-1 and TRBJ1-6, is KAGVTQTPRYLIKTRGQQVTLSCSPISGHRSVSWYQQTPGQGLQFLFEYFSETQRNKGNFPGRFSGRQFSNSRSEMNVSTLELGDSALYLCASSLVWGTDSPLHFGNGTRLTVT.